This T cell receptor (beta chain) was identified during a study of blood T cells in healthy people across ages. Whole-study findings and limits: In the absence of known donor CMV status, changes in expanded clonotypes were possibly confounded. Considered underestimates were the diversity estimates obtained from one million T cells.

This clonotype was seen ten or more times. The target antigen is unknown. Germline lookup yields CDR1 SGHAT and CDR2 FQNNGV. Trimming pared 2 bases from V and 1 base from J, leaving 8 bases between. This CDR3 contains 14 residues. PCR was performed a second time for about 7 to 12 cycles using a sample-barcoded 5' primer and a J-beta primer mix. Tags on each cDNA molecule came from a template-switch adaptor with 12 random nucleotides. A single record per CDR3 protein comes from TCRdb applying MiXCR to the 5' RACE reads. In the table there are 750,000 to 950,000 distinct CDR3 sequences, around half of which are singletons.

The V call is TRBV11-2, the J call TRBJ1-1; D is unclear. The clonotype originates from a man older than 75 in good health. Sample: blood. This CDR3 reads CASSLKGSNTEAFF. CDR3 in DNA: TGTGCCAGCAGCTTAAAAGGGTCGAACACTGAAGCTTTCTTT.